The 3 T cell receptor beta chains given below trace back to one sample, sequenced in a study of cytomegalovirus exposure and HLA in healthy donors. Primers: 60 Vbeta forward and 13 Jbeta reverse. The protocol was immunoSEQ multiplex PCR, while the TCRdb copy is restricted to in-frame clones and leaves out a portion. The repertoire holds about 38,000 clones, 55% to 75% seen once, with more than 15% in the top ten. The source material was PBMCs. These receptors were obtained from a man aged 45-65 years in good health and CMV-seropositive.

The CDR3 nucleotides read TGTGCCAGCAGTGCTTCAGGAGGGGTCACCGGGGAGCTGTTTTTT. Its translation: CASSASGGVTGELFF. The chain joins TRBV6-4 to TRBJ2-2, with D perhaps matching TRBD2 (6 bases). Trimming removed 4 bases at V and 4 bases at J, with 13 bases between. In germline, CDR1 is MRHNA, CDR2 SNTAGT. This CDR3 is built from 15 residues.

The gene calls are TRBV30 and TRBJ2-5, with TRBD1 identical over 9 bases. Germline lookup yields CDR1 GTSNPN and CDR2 SVGIG (reference sequence). The CDR3 sequence is 15 residues long. Trimming cost V 5 bases and J 5 bases; bases outside gene matches: 12. Here the CDR3 DNA reads TGTGCCTGGGGCCATCTGTACAGGGGGCGGGAGACCCAGTACTTC. Protein product: CAWGHLYRGRETQYF.

About this clone: The missing conserved phenylalanine or tryptophan at the end of this CDR3 makes a read error likely. The chain links TRBV18 to TRBJ1-2; TRBD1 matches at 8 bases. Germline V gene data show CDR1 as KGHSH and CDR2 as LQKENI. The junction had 5 bases not matched to a gene; V was cut back by 5 bases and J by 0 bases. CDR3 size: 15 residues. The CDR3 is CASSGDRGANYGYTV. The CDR3 coding sequence is TGTGCCAGCTCAGGAGACAGGGGAGCTAACTATGGCTACACCGTC.